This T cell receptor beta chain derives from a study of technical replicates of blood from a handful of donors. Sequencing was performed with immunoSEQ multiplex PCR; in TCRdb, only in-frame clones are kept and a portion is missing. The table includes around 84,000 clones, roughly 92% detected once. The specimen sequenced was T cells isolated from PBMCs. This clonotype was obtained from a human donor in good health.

CDR3: CASSLTSGAAGELFF. Here the CDR3 DNA reads TGTGCCAGCTCGTTGACTAGCGGGGCGGCCGGGGAGCTGTTTTTT. The genes are TRBV18 and TRBJ2-2, with 11 bases identical to TRBD2. J was trimmed by 6 bases and V by 6 bases; bases with no gene match: 6. CDR1 is KGHSH and CDR2 is LQKENI in the germline V gene. The CDR3 extends over 15 amino acids.